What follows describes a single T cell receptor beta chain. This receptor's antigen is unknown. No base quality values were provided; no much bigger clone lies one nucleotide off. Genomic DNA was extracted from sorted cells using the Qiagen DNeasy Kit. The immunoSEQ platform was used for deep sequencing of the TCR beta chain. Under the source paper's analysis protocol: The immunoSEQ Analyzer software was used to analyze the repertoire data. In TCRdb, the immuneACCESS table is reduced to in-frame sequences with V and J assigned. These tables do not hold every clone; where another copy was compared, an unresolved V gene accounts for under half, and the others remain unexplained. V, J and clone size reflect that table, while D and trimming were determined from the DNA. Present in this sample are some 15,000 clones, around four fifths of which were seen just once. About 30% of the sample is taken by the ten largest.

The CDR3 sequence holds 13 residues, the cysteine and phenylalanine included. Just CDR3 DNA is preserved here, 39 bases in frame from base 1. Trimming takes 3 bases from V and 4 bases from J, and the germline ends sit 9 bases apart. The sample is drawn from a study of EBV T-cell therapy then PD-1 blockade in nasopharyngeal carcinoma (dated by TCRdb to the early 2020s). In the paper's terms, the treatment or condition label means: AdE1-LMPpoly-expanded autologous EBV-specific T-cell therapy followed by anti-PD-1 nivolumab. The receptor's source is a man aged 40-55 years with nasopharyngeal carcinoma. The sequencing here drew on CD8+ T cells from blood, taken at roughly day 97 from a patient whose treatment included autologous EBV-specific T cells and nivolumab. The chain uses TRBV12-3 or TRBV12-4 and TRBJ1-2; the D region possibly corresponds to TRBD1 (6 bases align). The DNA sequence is TGTGCCAGCAGTTTTGGACAGATCTATGGCTACACCTTC. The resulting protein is CASSFGQIYGYTF.